The table lists the clone carrying this T cell receptor (beta chain) with a count of one. Germline CDR1 is SEHNR and CDR2 is FQNEAQ (reference sequence). Trimming took 8 bases from V and 2 from J; bases not matched to a gene: 0. CDR3 length: 12 amino acids. These data belong to a study of T cell responses to AZD1222 COVID-19 vaccine. Assay used: immunoSEQ multiplex PCR; TCRdb lists only in-frame clones, some missing. The sample includes some 140,000 clones, approximately 90% of them seen just once. This clonotype originated in an adult in good health. The chain recombines TRBV7-9 with TRBJ2-7; 10 bases match TRBD1. The starting material was peripheral blood, obtained on day 0 of AZD1222 vaccination. The DNA for the CDR3 is TGTGCCAGCGGACAGGGGGCCTACGAGCAGTACTTC. Residues: CASGQGAYEQYF.